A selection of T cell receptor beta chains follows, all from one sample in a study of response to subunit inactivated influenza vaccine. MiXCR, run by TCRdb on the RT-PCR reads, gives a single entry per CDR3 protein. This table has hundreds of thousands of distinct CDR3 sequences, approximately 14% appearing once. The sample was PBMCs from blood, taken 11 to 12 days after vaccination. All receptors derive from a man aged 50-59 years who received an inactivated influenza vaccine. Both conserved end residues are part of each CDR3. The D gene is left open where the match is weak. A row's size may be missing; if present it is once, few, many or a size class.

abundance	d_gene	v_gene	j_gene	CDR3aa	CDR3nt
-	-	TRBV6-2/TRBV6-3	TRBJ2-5	CASSYPLTTLARQETQYF	TGTGCCAGCAGTTACCCCTTGACGACCCTGGCTCGACAAGAGACCCAGTACTTC
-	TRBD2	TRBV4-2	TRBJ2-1	CASRVGTSGVYNEQFF	TGTGCCAGCAGGGTCGGGACTAGCGGGGTTTACAATGAGCAGTTCTTC
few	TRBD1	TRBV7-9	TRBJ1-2	CASSPTGQGTRRGYTF	TGTGCCAGCAGCCCAACTGGACAGGGGACTCGTCGAGGCTACACCTTC
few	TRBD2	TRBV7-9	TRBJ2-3	CATSGGGSDTQYF	TGTGCCACCAGCGGCGGGGGGTCAGATACGCAGTATTTT
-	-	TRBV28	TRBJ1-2	CASSLRTNFYGYTF	TGTGCCAGCAGTTTACGGACAAACTTCTATGGCTACACCTTC
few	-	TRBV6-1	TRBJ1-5	CASSGETGMRKSQPQHF	TGTGCCAGCAGCGGAGAAACAGGGATGAGGAAGAGTCAGCCCCAGCATTTT
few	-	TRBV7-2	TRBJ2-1	CASSFRGEYNEQFF	TGTGCCAGCAGCTTTAGGGGGGAATACAATGAGCAGTTCTTC
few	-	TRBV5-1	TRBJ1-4	CASSLEGSRVGEKLFF	TGCGCCAGCAGCTTGGAGGGGAGCAGGGTCGGTGAAAAACTGTTTTTT
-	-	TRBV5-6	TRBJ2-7	CASSPTDRHLYEQYF	TGTGCCAGCAGCCCAACGGACAGACACCTTTACGAGCAGTACTTC
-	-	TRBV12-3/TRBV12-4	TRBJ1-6	CASSLAGVRNSPLHF	TGTGCCAGCAGTTTAGCGGGGGTCCGGAATTCACCCCTCCACTTT
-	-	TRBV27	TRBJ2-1	CASSVATSPSSYNEQFF	TGTGCCAGCAGTGTCGCGACTTCTCCGAGCTCCTACAATGAGCAGTTCTTC
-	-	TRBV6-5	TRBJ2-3	CASSYPGGGVEDTQYF	TGTGCCAGCAGTTACCCGGGGGGCGGGGTTGAGGATACGCAGTATTTT
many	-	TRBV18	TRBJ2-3	CASSQKGSTDTQYF	TGTGCCAGCTCACAAAAGGGGAGCACAGATACGCAGTATTTT
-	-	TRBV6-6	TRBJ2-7	CASSYGPVQYF	TGTGCCAGCAGTTACGGACCAGTGCAGTACTTC
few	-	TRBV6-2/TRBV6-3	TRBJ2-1	CASSYSITDPGTYNEQFF	TGTGCCAGCAGTTACTCGATAACGGACCCGGGGACGTACAATGAGCAGTTCTTC
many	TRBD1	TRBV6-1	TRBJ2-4	CASSPEVGTGKNIQYF	TGTGCCAGCAGTCCTGAGGTGGGGACAGGGAAAAACATTCAGTACTTC
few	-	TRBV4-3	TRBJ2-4	CASSQDTVGNIQYF	TGCGCCAGCAGCCAAGATACAGTCGGAAACATTCAGTACTTC
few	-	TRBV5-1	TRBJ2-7	CASSLGYTYEQYF	TGCGCCAGCAGCTTGGGATATACCTACGAGCAGTACTTC
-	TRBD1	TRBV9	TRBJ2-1	CASSVRPLGQGFNEQFF	TGTGCCAGCAGCGTCCGACCATTGGGACAGGGCTTTAATGAGCAGTTCTTC
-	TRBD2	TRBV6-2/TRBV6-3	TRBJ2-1	CASSFISGTSGRIFDEQFF	TGTGCCAGCAGTTTTATATCCGGGACTAGCGGGAGAATTTTCGATGAGCAGTTCTTC
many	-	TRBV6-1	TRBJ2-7	CASMVRASSYEQYF	TGTGCCAGCATGGTACGGGCTAGCTCCTACGAGCAGTACTTC
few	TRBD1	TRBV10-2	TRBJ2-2	CASRETGGRTGELFF	TGCGCCAGCAGGGAGACAGGGGGCCGCACCGGGGAGCTGTTTTTT
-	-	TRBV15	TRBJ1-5	CATSRDSLNQPQHF	TGTGCCACCAGCAGGGACAGCCTTAATCAGCCCCAGCATTTT
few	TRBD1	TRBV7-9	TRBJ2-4	CASSQGALDIQYF	TGTGCCAGCAGCCAGGGGGCTTTAGACATTCAGTACTTC
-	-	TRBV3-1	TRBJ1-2	CASSQGGRVPNTF	TGTGCCAGCAGCCAAGGGGGGCGAGTCCCCAACACCTTC
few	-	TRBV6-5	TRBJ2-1	CASSYLGKADEQFF	TGTGCCAGCAGTTACTTGGGGAAGGCAGATGAGCAGTTCTTC
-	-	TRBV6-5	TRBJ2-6	CASSWQGYGANVLTF	TGTGCCAGCAGTTGGCAGGGGTATGGGGCCAACGTCCTGACTTTC
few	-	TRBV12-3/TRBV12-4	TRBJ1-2	CASSFQEAGYTF	TGTGCCAGCAGTTTTCAGGAGGCTGGCTACACCTTC
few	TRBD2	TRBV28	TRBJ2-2	CATSWGGGELFF	TGTGCCACCAGCTGGGGGGGCGGGGAGCTGTTTTTT
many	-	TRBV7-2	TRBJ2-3	CASSKDTYTDTQYF	TGTGCCAGCAGCAAGGACACCTACACAGATACGCAGTATTTT
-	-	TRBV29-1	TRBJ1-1	CSVGAPNTEAFF	TGCAGCGTAGGAGCACCGAACACTGAAGCTTTCTTT
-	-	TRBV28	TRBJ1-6	CASSRAFNSPLHF	TGTGCCAGCAGTAGGGCTTTTAATTCACCCCTCCACTTT
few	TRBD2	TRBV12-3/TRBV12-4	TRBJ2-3	CASSLSSGGRRDTQYF	TGTGCCAGCAGTTTATCTAGCGGGGGTCGAAGAGATACGCAGTATTTT
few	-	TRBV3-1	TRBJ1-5	CASSPTANQPQHF	TGTGCCAGCAGCCCGACGGCCAATCAGCCCCAGCATTTT
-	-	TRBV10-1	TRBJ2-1	CASGLYNEQFF	TGCGCCAGCGGACTGTACAATGAGCAGTTCTTC
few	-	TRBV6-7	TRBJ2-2	CASSYPCLTGELFF	TGTGCCAGCAGTTACCCTTGTCTCACCGGGGAGCTGTTTTTT
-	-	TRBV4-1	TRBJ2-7	CASSQVGRSSYEQYF	TGCGCCAGCAGCCAAGTCGGGCGCAGCTCCTACGAGCAGTACTTC
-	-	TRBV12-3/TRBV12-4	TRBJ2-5	CASSPLRQVPGETQYF	TGTGCCAGCAGTCCCCTTCGACAGGTCCCGGGAGAGACCCAGTACTTC
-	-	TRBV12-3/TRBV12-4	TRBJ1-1	CASGPRQRNTEAFF	TGTGCCAGCGGTCCCCGACAGAGAAACACTGAAGCTTTCTTT
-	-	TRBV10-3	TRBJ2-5	CAISGSQETQYF	TGTGCCATCAGTGGCAGCCAAGAGACCCAGTACTTC
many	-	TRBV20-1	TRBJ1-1	CSARGRQNMNTEAFF	TGCAGTGCTAGAGGAAGACAGAACATGAACACTGAAGCTTTCTTT
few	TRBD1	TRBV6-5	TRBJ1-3	CASSYVTGVNTIYF	TGTGCCAGCAGTTACGTAACAGGGGTGAACACCATATATTTT
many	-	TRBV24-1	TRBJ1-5	CATSGSDYQPQHF	TGTGCCACCAGTGGGTCGGATTATCAGCCCCAGCATTTT
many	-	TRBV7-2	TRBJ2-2	CASSLAPTRAGELFF	TGTGCCAGCAGCTTAGCGCCGACGAGGGCCGGGGAGCTGTTTTTT
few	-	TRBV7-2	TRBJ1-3	CATQRGIGNTIYF	TGTGCCACCCAGAGGGGGATTGGAAACACCATATATTTT
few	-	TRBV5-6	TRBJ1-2	CASSLEIRQELNYGYTF	TGTGCCAGCAGCTTGGAAATTAGGCAGGAGCTTAACTATGGCTACACCTTC
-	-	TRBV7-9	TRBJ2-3	CASSFLFIRSTDTQYF	TGTGCCAGCAGCTTCTTGTTCATCCGAAGCACAGATACGCAGTATTTT
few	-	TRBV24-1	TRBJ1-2	CATSDHEDAYGYTF	TGTGCCACCAGTGATCACGAGGACGCCTATGGCTACACCTTC
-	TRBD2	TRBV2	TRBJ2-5	CASRRTSGRIQETQYF	TGTGCCAGCAGACGGACTAGCGGGAGGATCCAAGAGACCCAGTACTTC
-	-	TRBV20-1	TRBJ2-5	CSARVSRAQETQYF	TGCAGTGCTAGAGTGAGCAGGGCCCAAGAGACCCAGTACTTC
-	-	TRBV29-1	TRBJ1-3	CSVFEVSGNTIYF	TGCAGCGTTTTCGAGGTCTCTGGAAACACCATATATTTT